Given below is one T cell receptor (beta chain) in context. Its specificity is unknown. The junction shows a germline mismatch at one end, possibly a read error. The data were taken from a study of OX40 agonist ivuxolimab in advanced cancers. In the study overall: Participants, roughly 81% male, averaged around 60 years of age, ranging from about 23 to 85.

TCRdb keeps only in-frame clones here, not all; method: immunoSEQ multiplex PCR. Here the sample spans tens of thousands of clones, 92% being singletons. Study-wide results and caveats: Averaging showed that CD8+ T cells had more expanded clones than CD4+ did.

The CDR3 is 14 amino acids. The germline V gene encodes CDR1 SSHAT and CDR2 FNYEAQ (reference sequence). The sample was CD4+ or CD8+ T cells sorted from blood, taken in a trial of the OX40 agonist ivuxolimab. V gene TRBV7-7 combines with J gene TRBJ2-2, with 8 bases aligning to TRBD2. The TCR originated in an adult with an advanced solid tumor such as melanoma, head and neck, liver or kidney cancer. In DNA, the CDR3 is TGTGCTAGCAGCTCTTCGGGGGGGGCCGGGGAGCTGTTTTTT. Its protein product is CASSSSGGAGELFF. The complete variable domain, with remaining parts taken from reference TRBV7-7 and TRBJ2-2, reads GAGVSQSPRYKVTKRGQDVTLRCDPISSHATLYWYQQALGQGPEFLTYFNYEAQPDKSGLPSDRFSAERPEGSISTLTIQRTEQRDSAMYRCASSSSGGAGELFFGEGSRLTVL.